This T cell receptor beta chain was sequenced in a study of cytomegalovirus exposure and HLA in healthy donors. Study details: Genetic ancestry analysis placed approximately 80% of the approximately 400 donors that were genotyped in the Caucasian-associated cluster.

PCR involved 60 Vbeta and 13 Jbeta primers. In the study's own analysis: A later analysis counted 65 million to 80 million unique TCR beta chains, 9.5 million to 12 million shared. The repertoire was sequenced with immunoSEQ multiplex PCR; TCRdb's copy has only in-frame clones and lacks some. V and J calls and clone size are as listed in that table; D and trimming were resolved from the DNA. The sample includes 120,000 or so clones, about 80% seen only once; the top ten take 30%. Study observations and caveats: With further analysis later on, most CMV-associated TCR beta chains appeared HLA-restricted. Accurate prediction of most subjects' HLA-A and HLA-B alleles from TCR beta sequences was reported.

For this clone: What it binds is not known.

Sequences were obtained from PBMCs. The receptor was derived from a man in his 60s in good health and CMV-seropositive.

The CDR3 loop is CAISRSTGDMNTEAFF. CDR3 nucleotide sequence: TGTGCCATCAGTCGCTCGACAGGCGACATGAACACTGAAGCTTTCTTT. The chain joins TRBV10-3 to TRBJ1-1; a weak D match, TRBD1 (6 bases). This CDR3 is built from 16 residues. The germline CDR1 and CDR2 sequences are ENHRY and SYGVKD. V lost 5 bases and J lost 0, with 16 bases in between.